The next 16 T cell receptor beta chains were all read from a single sample in a study of Ad26.COV2.S vaccination and SARS-CoV-2 variants (dated by TCRdb to about 2021). The library was built by means of the immunoSEQ multiplex PCR assay. TCRdb limited this immuneACCESS table to in-frame rearrangements with V and J called. A share of clones is missing; checked studies link under half to unresolved V genes, and the rest is unexplained. Here the sample has some 640,000 clones; more than 70% occur a single time. Approximately 1.5% of the sample is in the top ten clones. The treatment or condition label of this sample denotes: roughly 20 received Ad26.COV2.S at low or high dose, single or two shots; about 5 received placebo; per-sample allocation not given. Repertoires of vaccine and placebo recipients were sequenced from samples taken on day 63 after the first injection. The input for sequencing was peripheral blood, taken in a trial of Ad26.COV2.S vaccine versus placebo. The receptor source for this set is a person between 18 and 60 years old who received the Ad26.COV2.S COVID-19 vaccine or a placebo.

V usage is TRBV6-5 and J usage is TRBJ1-5; D is perhaps TRBD1 (6 bases). V was clipped by 6 bases and J by 4 bases, with 16 bases between them. Germline lookup yields CDR1 MNHEY and CDR2 SVGAGI. The CDR3 is 15 residues long. The chain's CDR3 is CASRGGAQRNQPQHF. In DNA, the CDR3 is TGTGCCAGCAGGGGGGGGGCCCAACGGAATCAGCCCCAGCATTTT.

The chain uses TRBV30 and TRBJ1-4, with D possibly TRBD1 on 5 matching bases. The length of the CDR3 is 15 residues. V lost 4 bases to trimming and J lost 8 bases, with 20 bases between them. Per the germline V gene, CDR1 is GTSNPN and CDR2 is SVGIG (reference sequence). Here the CDR3 reads CAWTTGGRGSEKLFF. In DNA, the CDR3 is TGTGCCTGGACCACCGGGGGTCGGGGATCCGAAAAACTGTTTTTT.

This clone is a singleton in its sample. The chain has TRBV18 and TRBJ2-1; D remains ambiguous. V lost 3 bases and J lost 0, with 9 bases in between. CDR3 size: 15 residues. CDR1 KGHSH and CDR2 LQKENI come from the germline V gene. This chain's CDR3 is CASSPALSSYNEQFF. As DNA, the CDR3 is TGTGCCAGCTCACCGGCCCTTAGCTCCTACAATGAGCAGTTCTTC.

This chain links TRBV10-3 with TRBJ2-5, with 7 bases fitting TRBD1. The germline V gene encodes CDR1 ENHRY and CDR2 SYGVKD. This CDR3 has 13 amino acids. V was clipped by 10 bases and J by 3 bases; unmatched bases: 8. The DNA for the CDR3 is TGTGCCAGCTCGGGACAGTTAAAAGAGACCCAGTACTTC. Residues: CASSGQLKETQYF.

The chain employs TRBV5-1 and TRBJ2-5; D is possibly TRBD1 (5 bases). The V and J ends lost 4 bases and 4 bases respectively, with 14 bases between them. Germline-derived CDR1 and CDR2 are SGHRS and YFSETQ. The CDR3 runs to 14 residues. This CDR3 is CASSGAGLGETQYF. CDR3 nucleotide sequence: TGCGCCAGCAGCGGGGCAGGGTTGGGAGAGACCCAGTACTTC.

This clone came up once. V is TRBV10-3 and J is TRBJ2-3, with TRBD2 identical over 11 bases. The V segment lost 6 bases and the J segment 2 bases; nucleotides outside the gene matches: 4. The CDR3 sequence is 15 residues long. Per germline, CDR1 ENHRY and CDR2 SYGVKD. This CDR3 reads CAISLLAGDTDTQYF. For the CDR3, the DNA is TGTGCCATCAGCCTACTAGCGGGGGACACAGATACGCAGTATTTT.

For the CDR3, the DNA is TGTGCCAGCAGCTTGGAACAGGCTGGCTATGGCTACACCTTC. This codes for CASSLEQAGYGYTF. The gene calls are TRBV5-4 and TRBJ1-2; D is possibly TRBD1 (5 bases). The CDR3 length is 14 residues. V was shortened by 0 bases and J by 4 bases, with 10 bases between the two germline ends. CDR1 is SGHNT and CDR2 is YYREEE in the germline V gene (reference sequence).

The genes are TRBV7-9 and TRBJ1-1, with 10 bases matching TRBD1. This CDR3 is built from 17 residues. Germline values: CDR1 SEHNR, CDR2 FQNEAQ (reference sequence). The V and J ends lost 5 bases and 1 base, in that order; junction bases with no gene match: 10. CDR3 sequence reads: CASSGRQGAWGNTEAFF. The CDR3 DNA sequence: TGTGCCAGCAGCGGGCGACAGGGGGCGTGGGGGAACACTGAAGCTTTCTTT.

The genes are TRBV11-3 and TRBJ2-3, with D tentatively TRBD1 or TRBD2 (5 bases each). The germline gives CDR1 SGHNT, CDR2 YENEEA. This CDR3 contains 12 residues. V lost 5 bases and J lost 8, with 11 bases in between. The CDR3 nucleotides read TGTGCCAGCAGCGCCTCTGGGGGTACGCAGTATTTT. This gives the protein CASSASGGTQYF.

The CDR3 nucleotides read TGTGCCAGCAGTTTAGAAGGGGGGGAGACCCAGTACTTC. Translating gives CASSLEGGETQYF. The chain is built from TRBV12-3 or TRBV12-4 and TRBJ2-5; D might be TRBD1 or TRBD2, each matching 6 bases. The CDR3 extends over 13 amino acids. V lost 1 base, J lost 5 bases, and 8 bases lay in between.

With regard to this clone: Since a much larger clone is just one base distant, this may be a read error. The rearrangement joins TRBV11-3 to TRBJ2-5, with D uncertain. CDR1 is SGHNT, CDR2 YENEEA, per germline. The V gene lost 5 bases and the J gene lost 2 bases, with 6 bases spanning the gap. This CDR3 region has 12 residues. CDR3 region: CASSPGQETQYF. The DNA of the CDR3 is TGTGCCAGCAGCCCCGGACAAGAGACCCAGTACTTC.

The chain recombines TRBV6-6 with TRBJ1-3, with D unresolved. There are 12 residues in the CDR3. Germline V gene lookup returns CDR1 MNHNY and CDR2 SVGAGI (reference sequence). Trimming removed 6 bases at V and 3 bases at J, with 6 bases between. As DNA, the CDR3 is TGTGCCAGCAGGCTAGTTGGAAACACCATATATTTT. Translated: CASRLVGNTIYF.

The DNA of the CDR3 is TGTGCCAGCAGCTTAGACACCTCTAGCAATCAGCCCCAGCATTTT. It encodes CASSLDTSSNQPQHF. V is TRBV7-9 and J is TRBJ1-5, with unresolved D. The CDR3 spans 15 residues. V shed 1 base and J shed 0 bases, with 7 bases lying between them. Germline V lookup: CDR1 SEHNR, CDR2 FQNEAQ (reference sequence). The full variable domain, in which reference TRBV7-9 and TRBJ1-5 provide the parts outside the CDR3, is DTGVSQNPRHKITKRGQNVTFRCDPISEHNRLYWYRQTLGQGPEFLTYFQNEAQLEKSRLLSDRFSAERPKGSFSTLEIQRTEQGDSAMYLCASSLDTSSNQPQHFGDGTRLSIL.

This rearrangement joins TRBV3-1 (or the pseudogene TRBV3-2) to TRBJ2-5, with D perhaps TRBD1 (8 bases). Germline CDR1 and CDR2: LGHDT and YNNKEL (reference sequence). CDR3 length: 18 amino acids. V dropped 2 bases and J dropped 5 bases, with 24 bases sitting between them. CDR3 protein: CASSQLGGKTGARETQYF. CDR3 coding DNA: TGTGCCAGCAGCCAATTGGGGGGGAAGACAGGGGCGAGGGAGACCCAGTACTTC.

The chain combines TRBV7-2 with TRBJ1-2; possible D gene TRBD1, 6 bases. CDR3 length equals 14 residues. Per the germline V gene, CDR1 is SGHTA and CDR2 is FQGNSA. V was shortened by 4 bases and J by 2 bases, with 11 bases between the two germline ends. The chain's CDR3 is CASSYEGGNYGYTF. The CDR3 DNA reads as TGTGCCAGCAGCTACGAGGGGGGGAACTATGGCTACACCTTC.

The chain is built from TRBV3-1 (or the pseudogene TRBV3-2) and TRBJ1-4; 7 nucleotides align to TRBD1. The CDR3 spans 16 residues. V dropped 1 base and J dropped 7; count of bases not matched to a gene: 9. The germline CDR1 and CDR2 sequences are LGHDT and YNNKEL (reference sequence). The CDR3 DNA is TGTGCCAGCAGCCAAGGGTTCACAGGGGTCGGTGAAAAACTGTTTTTT. It yields the protein CASSQGFTGVGEKLFF.